This is a list of T cell receptor beta chains from one sample in a study of T cell repertoires and HLA-DP antigens. Sequencing was performed with immunoSEQ multiplex PCR; in TCRdb, only in-frame clones are kept and a portion is missing. The sample yields over 100,000 clones, around 93% seen once. The antigens for these receptors are not known. The sequencing sample was made of CD4+ T cells from PBMCs. The receptor set was obtained from a woman younger than 35 in good health and CMV-seronegative. Both conserved end residues are part of each CDR3. The D gene is left open where the match is weak. For some rows the clone size is stated as once, few or many, or as a class when expanded; others skip it.

d_gene	abundance	v_gene	j_gene	CDR3aa	CDR3nt
TRBD1	-	TRBV2	TRBJ1-1	CASRKYKGTGITEAFF	TGTGCCAGCAGAAAGTACAAAGGGACAGGGATTACTGAAGCTTTCTTT
-	few	TRBV21-1	TRBJ2-4	CASSEPKNIQYF	TGTGCCAGCAGCGAGCCTAAAAACATTCAGTACTTC
-	-	TRBV18	TRBJ2-4	CASSDQGLAKNIQYF	TGTGCCAGCTCAGACCAGGGTTTGGCCAAAAACATTCAGTACTTC
TRBD2	-	TRBV6-6	TRBJ2-2	CASSTPGGNTGELFF	TGTGCCAGCAGCACTCCGGGAGGGAACACCGGGGAGCTGTTTTTT
-	-	TRBV9	TRBJ2-1	CASSVVSWGVKAEQFF	TGTGCCAGCAGCGTAGTGAGTTGGGGAGTCAAAGCAGAGCAGTTCTTC
-	-	TRBV5-1	TRBJ1-2	CVSRGGGGYTF	TGCGTCAGCAGGGGAGGTGGAGGCTACACCTTC
-	-	TRBV27	TRBJ1-5	CASSPRQVQGNQPQHF	TGTGCCAGCAGTCCCCGACAGGTTCAGGGCAATCAGCCCCAGCATTTT
-	-	TRBV6-5	TRBJ1-4	CASSTGGKLFF	TGTGCCAGCAGCACTGGAGGAAAACTGTTTTTT
-	-	TRBV28	TRBJ1-1	CASIQGGAEPDSEAFF	TGTGCCAGCATCCAAGGGGGGGCTGAGCCGGACTCTGAAGCTTTCTTT
-	-	TRBV2	TRBJ2-1	CASRPRSTYNEQFF	TGTGCCAGCAGGCCCAGGTCAACCTACAATGAGCAGTTCTTC
-	-	TRBV27	TRBJ2-1	CASSRTAASYNEQFF	TGTGCCAGCAGCCGGACGGCGGCCTCCTACAATGAGCAGTTCTTC
-	-	TRBV4-1	TRBJ1-1	CASSQAPFTGLVHEAFF	TGCGCCAGCAGCCAAGCCCCCTTTACAGGGTTGGTCCATGAAGCTTTCTTT
-	-	TRBV6-6	TRBJ1-4	CASWGTRGEKLFF	TGTGCCAGTTGGGGGACACGGGGGGAAAAACTGTTTTTT
TRBD2	-	TRBV5-1	TRBJ2-3	CASSGVNRTSGRSTDTQYF	TGCGCCAGCAGCGGAGTTAACCGGACTAGCGGGAGAAGCACAGATACGCAGTATTTT
-	-	TRBV19	TRBJ1-1	CASSIGTEAPEAFF	TGTGCCAGTAGTATAGGGACAGAAGCGCCTGAAGCTTTCTTT
-	-	TRBV2	TRBJ2-1	CASQSRETGTNEQFF	TGTGCCAGCCAAAGTAGAGAGACAGGAACGAATGAGCAGTTCTTC
-	-	TRBV7-5	TRBJ1-4	CARKPPTGRNEKLFF	TGTGCCAGAAAGCCCCCGACCGGGCGGAATGAAAAACTGTTTTTT
-	-	TRBV19	TRBJ1-1	CASTGFPGSRNTEAFF	TGTGCCAGTACAGGTTTTCCGGGATCCCGAAACACTGAAGCTTTCTTT
TRBD1	-	TRBV28	TRBJ2-2	CASSTLGQGGTGELFF	TGTGCCAGCAGCACCTTGGGACAGGGGGGAACCGGGGAGCTGTTTTTT
TRBD2	-	TRBV7-9	TRBJ2-1	CASLRGERDNEQFF	TGTGCCAGCCTCCGGGGGGAGCGTGACAATGAGCAGTTCTTC
TRBD1	-	TRBV18	TRBJ2-1	CASSPPLVAQGNNEQFF	TGTGCCAGCTCACCACCGTTAGTTGCACAGGGGAACAATGAGCAGTTCTTC
-	-	TRBV18	TRBJ2-6	CASSLLMGLPSGANVLTF	TGTGCCAGCTCACTCCTAATGGGGTTACCTTCTGGGGCCAACGTCCTGACTTTC
-	-	TRBV15	TRBJ1-1	CATSVDGAKNTEAFF	TGTGCCACCAGCGTAGACGGCGCTAAGAACACTGAAGCTTTCTTT
-	-	TRBV29-1	TRBJ1-1	CSVQPEAFF	TGCAGCGTTCAACCTGAAGCTTTCTTT
-	-	TRBV18	TRBJ1-4	CASSPASAATNEKLFF	TGTGCCAGCTCACCAGCGTCAGCTGCAACTAATGAAAAACTGTTTTTT
TRBD2	-	TRBV6-6	TRBJ2-1	CASSQSGTSAYNEQFF	TGTGCCAGCAGCCAATCCGGGACTAGCGCATACAATGAGCAGTTCTTC
TRBD1	-	TRBV6-1	TRBJ2-1	CASSGQGAYNEQFF	TGTGCCAGCTCGGGACAGGGGGCTTACAATGAGCAGTTCTTC